Below, one T cell receptor (beta chain) is given with its context. Its antigen is undetermined. The sample originates from a study of shared clonotypes between healthy human individuals. Study-wide background: The cohort had two women and three men, ages 18 to 49.

This CDR3 is built from 15 residues. V shed 0 bases and J shed 6 bases, with 12 bases lying between them. Germline-derived CDR1 and CDR2 are MNHEY and SVGAGI. Study results and caveats: For naive CD4 cells, roughly 5% of clonotypes were shared across a handful of donors.

Deep-level assay runs were performed. Replicate PCRs for sorted subsets used approximately 220 ng DNA; this equaled 30,000 to 35,000 T cell genomes. Data came from immunoSEQ multiplex PCR; TCRdb stores just in-frame clones and leaves some out. The sample contains millions of clones, about 92% of which appear only once. The source of this sequence is a man between 18 and 35 years old in good health. The sequenced sample consisted of naive CD4+ T cells sorted from blood. Subset reported: CD45RA+ positively selected. The J gene is TRBJ1-5, the V gene TRBV6-5, with D unresolved. The CDR3, as DNA: TGTGCCAGCAGTTACTCGACCGGGGTGGGTCAGCCCCAGCATTTT. This gives the protein CASSYSTGVGQPQHF.